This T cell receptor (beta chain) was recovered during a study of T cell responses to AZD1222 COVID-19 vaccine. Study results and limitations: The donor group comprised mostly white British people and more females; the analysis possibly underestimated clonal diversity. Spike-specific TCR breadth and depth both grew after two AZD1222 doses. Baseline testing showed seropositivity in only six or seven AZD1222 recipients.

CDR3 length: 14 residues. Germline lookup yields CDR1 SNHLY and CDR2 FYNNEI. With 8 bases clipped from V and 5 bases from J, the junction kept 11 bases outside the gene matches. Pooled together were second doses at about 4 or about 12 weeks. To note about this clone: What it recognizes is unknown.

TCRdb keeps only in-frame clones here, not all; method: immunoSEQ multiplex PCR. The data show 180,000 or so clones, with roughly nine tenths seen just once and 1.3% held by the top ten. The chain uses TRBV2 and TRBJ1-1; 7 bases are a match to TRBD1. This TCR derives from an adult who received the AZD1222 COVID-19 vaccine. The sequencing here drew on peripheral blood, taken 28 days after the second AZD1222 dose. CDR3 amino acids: CASAEGRGWTEAFF. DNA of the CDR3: TGTGCCAGCGCCGAGGGCAGGGGGTGGACTGAAGCTTTCTTT.